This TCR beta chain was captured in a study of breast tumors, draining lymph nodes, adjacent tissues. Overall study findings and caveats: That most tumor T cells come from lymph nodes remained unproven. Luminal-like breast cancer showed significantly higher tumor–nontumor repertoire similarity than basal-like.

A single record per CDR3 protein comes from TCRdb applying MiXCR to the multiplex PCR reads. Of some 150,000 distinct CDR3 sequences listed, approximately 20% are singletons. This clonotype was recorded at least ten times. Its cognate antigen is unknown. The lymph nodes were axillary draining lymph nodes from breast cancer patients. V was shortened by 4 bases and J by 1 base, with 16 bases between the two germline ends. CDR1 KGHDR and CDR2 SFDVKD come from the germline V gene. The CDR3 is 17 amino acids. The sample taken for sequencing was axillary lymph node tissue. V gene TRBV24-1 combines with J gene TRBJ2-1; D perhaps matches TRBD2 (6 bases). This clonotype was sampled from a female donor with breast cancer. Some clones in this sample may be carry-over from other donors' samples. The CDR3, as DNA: TGTGCCACCAGTGACACAGGACGGCGGGGTTCCTACAATGAGCAGTTCTTC. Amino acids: CATSDTGRRGSYNEQFF.